The 12 T cell receptor beta chains listed next were all sequenced from one sample in a study of T cells expressing NK-cell markers (dated by TCRdb to 2018 to 2020). The library was generated by 5' RACE. This sample was sequenced with an Illumina HiSeq 2000. TCRdb reprocessed the public reads and reports one entry per CDR3 protein sequence, without DNA. The data table for this sample lists a few hundred thousand distinct CDR3 sequences. The ten largest account for under 0.5% of the sample. Sequenced input: blood T cells: a sorted CD56 or NKG2C T cell subset, CD4+ or CD8+ T cells, or bulk PBMC T cells (not recorded which). These receptor sequences come from a man in his late teens or twenties in good health. Donor details come from another sample of the same person, matched by shared clones.

V is TRBV5-4 and J is TRBJ2-1; TCRdb lists TRBD2, though no DNA is available to test this call. This CDR3 comprises 16 residues. Per the germline V gene, CDR1 is SGHNT and CDR2 is YYREEE (reference sequence). The CDR3 loop is CASSLAPLAGVNEQFF.

The genes are TRBV18 and TRBJ1-1. This CDR3 has 14 residues. Germline lookup yields CDR1 KGHSH and CDR2 LQKENI. CDR3: CASSPGGGHTEAFF.

The genes are TRBV7-3 and TRBJ2-1; TCRdb names TRBD2, which stays unverified in the absence of DNA. Germline CDR1 is SGHTA and CDR2 is FQGTGA. The CDR3 has 14 residues. CDR3: CASSPSGRGNEQFF.

The chain employs TRBV20-1 and TRBJ2-1. The germline CDR1 and CDR2 sequences are DFQATT and SNEGSKA (reference sequence). This CDR3 has 15 residues. CDR3 loop: CSARDPPAFKNEQFF.

The chain carries TRBV10-3 and TRBJ2-1; TCRdb names TRBD1, which stays unverified in the absence of DNA. CDR3 size: 15 residues. Germline V gene sequence: CDR1 ENHRY, CDR2 SYGVKD. CDR3 sequence: CAIGKGTGVHNEQFF.

The chain joins TRBV5-1 to TRBJ2-3; TCRdb reports TRBD1, a call that lacks DNA to check it against. CDR1 and CDR2 from the germline V gene are SGHRS and YFSETQ. The CDR3 covers 16 residues. CDR3 loop: CASSHPGGLNTDTQYF.

The J gene is TRBJ2-3, the V gene TRBV29-1; the TCRdb call, TRBD1, lacks DNA for checking. The CDR3 totals 17 residues. Germline V gene lookup returns CDR1 SQVTM and CDR2 ANQGSEA. The chain's CDR3 is CSVEGGGTGGWTDTQYF.

The rearrangement links TRBV5-1 to TRBJ2-1; TCRdb's assignment of TRBD2 cannot be checked, as there is no DNA. This CDR3 region has 16 residues. Germline V gene lookup returns CDR1 SGHRS and CDR2 YFSETQ. CDR3 loop: CASSLAGLARYNEQFF.

The CDR3 reads CASSWLGQGASIGEQYF. V and J are TRBV19 and TRBJ2-7; checking the TCRdb D call of TRBD1 is not possible without DNA. This CDR3 has 17 residues. Germline V lookup: CDR1 LNHDA, CDR2 SQIVND (reference sequence). Full variable domain (outside the CDR3, taken from reference TRBV19 and TRBJ2-7): DGGITQSPKYLFRKEGQNVTLSCEQNLNHDAMYWYRQDPGQGLRLIYYSQIVNDFQKGDIAEGYSVSREKKESFPLTVTSAQKNPTAFYLCASSWLGQGASIGEQYFGPGTRLTVT.

V and J are TRBV5-1 and TRBJ1-2; TCRdb returns TRBD1, unconfirmable since there is no DNA. Per the germline V gene, CDR1 is SGHRS and CDR2 is YFSETQ. The CDR3 runs 12 residues. CDR3 sequence reads: CASSLWGDGYTF.

The chain employs TRBV6-5 and TRBJ1-1; absent DNA, TCRdb's TRBD1 call cannot be checked. CDR1 and CDR2 (germline): MNHEY, SVGAGI. This CDR3 region has 17 residues. This chain's CDR3 is CASSYSNVRGAGTEAFF.

The chain combines TRBV19 with TRBJ1-5. Germline lookup yields CDR1 LNHDA and CDR2 SQIVND (reference sequence). CDR3 size: 14 residues. The chain's CDR3 is CASSIGISNQPQHF.